This TCR beta chain appears in the sequencing data of a study of CD8 T cells in ankylosing spondylitis. Study-wide findings and caveats: The authors reported significant enrichment of disease-linked clones in matched ankylosing spondylitis synovial fluid. Seemingly distinctive of ankylosing spondylitis blood was a TCR beta motif formed by eight highly homologous variants. Disease-linked clones were found to be CD8+ and relatively rare in peripheral blood.

This clonotype was detected only a few times. What it recognizes is unknown. The CDR3 loop spans 13 amino acids. Germline values: CDR1 ENHRY, CDR2 SYGVKD. Trimming shortened V by 6 bases and J by 7 bases, and 16 bases separated the two germline ends. Quantitative 5'-RACE was performed with molecular barcodes, and it yielded the TCR beta libraries. TCRdb re-analysed the 5' RACE reads in MiXCR, keeping a single row per CDR3 protein. Among about 390,000 distinct CDR3 sequences listed, around 24% were seen once. The chain joins TRBV10-3 to TRBJ2-7, with D unclear. Sequencing used blood, either unsorted or a sorted T cell fraction (not recorded which). The origin of this receptor is a male donor with ankylosing spondylitis. In nucleotides, the CDR3 is TGTGCCATCAGGCGGACGGACGTTGAGGAGCAGTACTTC. Translation: CAIRRTDVEEQYF.